The TCR beta chain described here comes from a study of Graves' ophthalmopathy and Graves' hyperthyroidism. About the research overall: Stable hyperthyroidism meant no progression to ophthalmopathy within 18 months of follow-up.

From RNA, the CDR3 regions of TCR beta chains were amplified and sequenced. The workflow started with a first-round RT-PCR run with HTBI primers and then moved on to a second-round multiplex PCR. One entry per CDR3 protein results from TCRdb running MiXCR on the multiplex PCR reads. The table has some 1.1 million distinct CDR3 sequences, roughly 35% seen once. Trimming removed 0 bases from V and 7 bases from J, with 27 bases in between. This CDR3 is 19 amino acids long. From germline, CDR1 is MNHNY and CDR2 SVGAGI (reference sequence). In the case of this clonotype: The antigen remains unidentified.

Broader study findings: A classifier, a 13-signature model, separated ophthalmopathy from stable hyperthyroidism with approximately 88% sensitivity and about 82% specificity. Predictions made by the model for ophthalmopathy progression reached over 55% sensitivity and just under 75% specificity. Blood also harbored most expanded thyroid clonotypes above 0.001 frequency.

This rearrangement joins TRBV6-6 to TRBJ1-1; D possibly corresponds to TRBD1 (6 bases). The source is an adult man with Graves' hyperthyroidism. Input material: peripheral blood or thyroid tissue (not recorded which). Here the CDR3 reads CASSYSGTSRRGMLDEAFF. CDR3 coding DNA: TGTGCCAGCAGTTACTCCGGGACATCAAGAAGGGGAATGTTAGATGAAGCTTTCTTT.